These 21 T cell receptor beta chains share one sample of origin, sequenced in a study of brain T cells in children with intractable seizures. The method was immunoSEQ multiplex PCR; TCRdb's version includes in-frame clones alone and lacks a portion of them. This table has roughly 120,000 clones, around 94% appearing once. The sequences come from peripheral blood, collected at surgery. Source of these receptors: a boy under two years old with hemimegalencephaly and intractable seizures.

The chain has TRBV13 and TRBJ1-3; TRBD1 aligns across 9 bases. The CDR3 loop spans 17 amino acids. The V segment lost 5 bases and the J segment 0 bases; nucleotides outside the gene matches: 8. Germline V lookup: CDR1 PRHDT, CDR2 FYEKMQ (reference sequence). CDR3 sequence reads: CASSRPTGGISGNTIYF. The CDR3 DNA follows: TGTGCCAGCAGCCGCCCGACAGGGGGGATCTCTGGAAACACCATATATTTT.

The rearrangement uses TRBV27 and TRBJ2-7; TRBD2 aligns across 12 bases. Trimming cost V 5 bases and J 1 base; bases outside gene matches: 3. Germline V gene data show CDR1 as MNHEY and CDR2 as SMNVEV (reference sequence). The CDR3 has 15 residues. CDR3: CASSELAGGSYEQYF. The DNA of the CDR3 is TGTGCCAGCAGTGAACTAGCGGGAGGTTCCTACGAGCAGTACTTC.

The rearrangement joins TRBV15 to TRBJ2-1; 8 bases fit TRBD2. V dropped 3 bases and J dropped 14; count of bases not matched to a gene: 12. CDR1 is LNHNV, CDR2 YYDKDF, per germline (reference sequence). This CDR3 is built from 14 residues. CDR3 bases: TGTGCCACCAGCAGGACCGGACTAGCTGGTAAGAAGTTCTTC. Its translation is CATSRTGLAGKKFF.

This rearrangement joins TRBV28 to TRBJ2-7; D may be TRBD1 or TRBD2 (5 bases each). The V gene lost 5 bases and the J gene lost 3 bases, with 14 bases spanning the gap. There are 14 residues in the CDR3. CDR1 and CDR2 from the germline V gene are MDHEN and SYDVKM. DNA of the CDR3: TGTGCCAGCAGTCTCCCCGGGACCAACTACGAGCAGTACTTC. It is translated as CASSLPGTNYEQYF.

The chain recombines TRBV5-8 with TRBJ1-5; tentatively, D is TRBD1 (5 bases). The germline V gene encodes CDR1 SGHTS and CDR2 YDEGEE. Trimming took off 4 bases at V and 3 bases at J, with 20 bases between the two ends. CDR3 length: 17 residues. In DNA form, the CDR3 reads TGTGCCAGCAGCCCGACTAAGTGGGGGAGCTACAATCAGCCCCAGCATTTT. Its protein is CASSPTKWGSYNQPQHF.

The chain is built from TRBV10-3 and TRBJ2-7; 7 bases are shared with TRBD2. Germline V gives CDR1 ENHRY, CDR2 SYGVKD. Germline trimming cut 8 bases from V and 1 base from J; bases unmatched to any gene: 5. This CDR3 comprises 13 residues. CDR3 DNA sequence: TGTGCCATCGGGGCTAGCGGATCCTACGAGCAGTACTTC. This sequence encodes CAIGASGSYEQYF.

The chain links TRBV7-3 to TRBJ2-5, with D possibly matching TRBD2 (5 bases). The germline gives CDR1 SGHTA, CDR2 FQGTGA. Trimming removed 3 bases from V and 5 bases from J, with 10 bases in between. The CDR3 is 13 amino acids. The CDR3 DNA reads TGTGCCAGCAGCTTGTCGGGGTGGGAGACCCAGTACTTC. Amino acids: CASSLSGWETQYF.

In the case of this clone: One junction end disagrees with the germline gene, perhaps due to a read error. The CDR3 region is CATSDRGGTEAFF. In DNA, the CDR3 is TGTGCCACCAGTGACAGGGGCGGGACTGAAGCTTTCTTT. This rearrangement joins TRBV10-3 to TRBJ1-1; 8 positions match TRBD1. CDR1 is ENHRY and CDR2 is SYGVKD in the germline V gene. The CDR3 extends over 13 amino acids.

The V gene is TRBV19, the J gene TRBJ1-2, with 7 nucleotides matching TRBD1. J was trimmed by 5 bases and V by 5 bases; bases with no gene match: 11. Germline V CDR1 and CDR2: LNHDA, SQIVND (reference sequence). The CDR3 runs to 15 residues. The CDR3 spells CASSHPTDRKYGYTF. The CDR3, as DNA: TGTGCCAGTAGTCACCCCACGGACAGGAAGTATGGCTACACCTTC.

The chain couples TRBV3-1 (or the pseudogene TRBV3-2) to TRBJ2-3; D is perhaps TRBD2 (5 bases). The germline V and J ends were trimmed by 4 bases and 6 bases, with 14 bases remaining between them. The CDR3 length is 14 residues. Germline assignment: CDR1 LGHDT and CDR2 YNNKEL (reference sequence). The CDR3, as DNA: TGTGCCAGCAGCCCCCCCGGCCCGGGGGATACGCAGTATTTT. Protein sequence: CASSPPGPGDTQYF.

This chain connects TRBV4-3 to TRBJ2-7; no firm D call. The V gene's germline CDR1 is LGHNA and CDR2 YSLEER. The CDR3 runs 15 residues. V lost 2 bases, J lost 2 bases, and 13 bases lay in between. The CDR3 protein is CASSQREAGPYEQYF. The CDR3 coding sequence is TGCGCCAGCAGCCAACGAGAGGCAGGACCCTACGAGCAGTACTTC.

The chain links TRBV19 to TRBJ1-1; no reliable D call. Trimming removed 6 bases from V and 0 bases from J, with 8 bases in between. The CDR3 is 13 amino acids. CDR1 and CDR2 from the germline V gene are LNHDA and SQIVND (reference sequence). The CDR3 DNA sequence: TGTGCCAGTAGCCGGTATGTGAACACTGAAGCTTTCTTT. It encodes CASSRYVNTEAFF.

The J gene is TRBJ1-5, the V gene TRBV28; D not resolved. The V gene lost 3 bases and the J gene lost 4 bases, with 13 bases spanning the gap. Germline-derived CDR1 and CDR2 are MDHEN and SYDVKM. The CDR3 consists of 15 residues. The CDR3 DNA sequence: TGTGCCAGCAGTTTTTTGGCGGGGAGTAATCAGCCCCAGCATTTT. Its translation: CASSFLAGSNQPQHF.

The gene calls are TRBV6-5 and TRBJ1-3; no clear D. Trimming left V 2 bases short and J 2 bases short, with 7 bases between. The CDR3 spans 14 residues. CDR1 MNHEY and CDR2 SVGAGI come from the germline V gene. The CDR3 spells CASSYVGAGNTIYF. Here the CDR3 DNA reads TGTGCCAGCAGTTACGTGGGCGCTGGAAACACCATATATTTT.

The rearrangement uses TRBV7-8 and TRBJ2-3; D is unclear. The CDR3 extends over 11 amino acids. CDR1 is SGHVS and CDR2 is FQNEAQ in the germline V gene. Between the trimmed V and J ends, which lost 4 bases and 5 bases, there was a span of 4 bases. CDR3 coding DNA: TGTGCCAGCAGCTCTCGAGATACGCAGTATTTT. This gives the protein CASSSRDTQYF.

V usage is TRBV5-1 and J usage is TRBJ2-5, with 7 positions matching TRBD1. The CDR3 covers 14 residues. Germline CDR1 is SGHRS and CDR2 is YFSETQ. Unmatched junction bases numbered 7, after V lost 3 bases and J lost 5 bases. For the CDR3, the DNA is TGCGCCAGCAGCTCCGGGACAGACTGGGAGACCCAGTACTTC. It is translated as CASSSGTDWETQYF.

This sequence joins TRBV7-2 and TRBJ2-3, with D perhaps matching TRBD1 or TRBD2 (5 bases each). The CDR3 spans 14 residues. V was clipped by 0 bases and J by 1 base, with 5 bases between them. CDR1 and CDR2 (germline): SGHTA, FQGNSA. CDR3 sequence reads: CASSLAGGTDTQYF. In nucleotides, the CDR3 is TGTGCCAGCAGCTTAGCGGGGGGCACAGATACGCAGTATTTT.

This chain connects TRBV16 to TRBJ1-2; D not certain. The CDR3 has 14 amino acids. The germline V and J ends were trimmed by 0 bases and 4 bases, with 9 bases remaining between them. Germline CDR1 is KGHSY and CDR2 is FQNENV. This chain's CDR3 is CASSQSSSFYGYTF. The CDR3 DNA is TGTGCCAGCAGCCAATCGTCAAGCTTCTATGGCTACACCTTC.

CDR3 residues: CASSLEQGVYTQYF. The CDR3 DNA reads as TGCGCCAGCAGCTTGGAGCAGGGGGTATATACGCAGTATTTT. The chain combines TRBV5-1 with TRBJ2-3; 7 nucleotides align to TRBD1. V dropped 0 bases and J dropped 7; count of bases not matched to a gene: 5. Per germline, CDR1 SGHRS and CDR2 YFSETQ. The CDR3 extends over 14 amino acids. Full variable domain (outside the CDR3, taken from reference TRBV5-1 and TRBJ2-3): KAGVTQTPRYLIKTRGQQVTLSCSPISGHRSVSWYQQTPGQGLQFLFEYFSETQRNKGNFPGRFSGRQFSNSRSEMNVSTLELGDSALYLCASSLEQGVYTQYFGPGTRLTVL.

This chain connects TRBV4-1 to TRBJ2-7, with D perhaps given as TRBD1 or TRBD2 (5 bases each). The CDR3 has 15 residues. With 0 bases removed from V and 3 bases from J, the gap between germline ends came to 12 bases. CDR1 and CDR2 (germline): MGHRA, YSYEKL. The CDR3 DNA sequence: TGCGCCAGCAGCCAAGATCGGGACGGTTACTACGAGCAGTACTTC. The encoded protein is CASSQDRDGYYEQYF.

This sequence joins TRBV21-1 and TRBJ1-4; TRBD1 is the table's D call and was not checked against the DNA. TRBV21-1 is deemed a pseudogene. This CDR3 is 15 amino acids long. CDR3 in DNA: TGTGCCAGCAGCAAACGGGACATTAATAATGAAAAACTGTTTTTT. It translates to CASSKRDINNEKLFF.